A single sample gave rise to the 20 T cell receptor beta chains below, sequenced in a study of PD-L1 blockade in urothelial cancer. Data came from immunoSEQ multiplex PCR; TCRdb stores just in-frame clones and leaves some out. The sample lists under 70,000 clones; approximately 85% were seen once. Stated time point: pretreatment peripheral blood. Here the sequenced sample was PBMCs, taken around atezolizumab (anti-PD-L1) treatment. All receptors come from a man in his 70s with urothelial cancer.

This chain links TRBV6-5 with TRBJ2-3; weak D call: TRBD2 (5 bases). The CDR3 consists of 16 residues. Per germline, CDR1 MNHEY and CDR2 SVGAGI. With 4 bases removed from V and 2 bases from J, the gap between germline ends came to 16 bases. CDR3 DNA sequence: TGTGCCAGCAGTTCCCCCCAGGCGGGCCACACAGATACGCAGTATTTT. This gives the protein CASSSPQAGHTDTQYF.

The CDR3 loop reads CATNKESFDEQYF. Here the CDR3 DNA reads TGTGCCACCAACAAGGAGTCGTTTGACGAGCAGTACTTC. V is TRBV5-4 and J is TRBJ2-7; no clear D gene. V was shortened by 9 bases and J by 5 bases, with 18 bases between the two germline ends. Per germline, CDR1 SGHNT and CDR2 YYREEE (reference sequence). This CDR3 has 13 amino acids. The whole variable domain, remainder taken from reference TRBV5-4 and TRBJ2-7, is ETGVTQSPTHLIKTRGQQVTLRCSSQSGHNTVSWYQQALGQGPQFIFQYYREEENGRGNFPPRFSGLQFPNYSSELNVNALELDDSALYLCATNKESFDEQYFGPGTRLTVT.

V is TRBV11-2 and J is TRBJ2-7; TRBD2 matches at 11 bases. Trimming took 3 bases from V and 4 from J; bases not matched to a gene: 11. This CDR3 has 17 residues. Germline V gene lookup returns CDR1 SGHAT and CDR2 FQNNGV. The CDR3 region has the DNA TGTGCCAGCAGCTTCTCCCGCGGGACTAGCGGAGAGTACGAGCAGTACTTC. This encodes CASSFSRGTSGEYEQYF.

This chain uses TRBV7-9 with TRBJ2-2; tentatively, D is TRBD2 (6 bases). The CDR3 is 16 residues long. Per the germline V gene, CDR1 is SEHNR and CDR2 is FQNEAQ (reference sequence). Trimming took 0 bases from V and 0 from J, leaving 8 bases between them. CDR3 nucleotides: TGTGCCAGCAGCTTAGCGCGGGGATCGAACACCGGGGAGCTGTTTTTT. Translated, it gives CASSLARGSNTGELFF.

V and J are TRBV18 and TRBJ1-1; possible D gene TRBD1, 6 bases. The CDR3 length is 17 residues. Germline V CDR1 and CDR2: KGHSH, LQKENI. The V end was cut by 3 bases, the J end by 4 bases, with 21 bases between. The CDR3: CASSPQPGVGIGTEAFF. In nucleotides, the CDR3 is TGTGCCAGCTCACCCCAGCCAGGGGTCGGCATCGGCACTGAAGCTTTCTTT.

V gene TRBV19 combines with J gene TRBJ2-1, with 8 nucleotides matching TRBD2. This CDR3 has 15 amino acids. The germline V gene has CDR1 LNHDA and CDR2 SQIVND (reference sequence). V was pared by 1 base and J by 8 bases, with 7 bases of the junction left unmatched. Here the CDR3 reads CASSIAAGGNDEQFF. In nucleotides, the CDR3 is TGTGCCAGTAGTATAGCGGCGGGAGGAAACGATGAGCAGTTCTTC.

The sample holds a few counts of this clone. The V and J genes are TRBV5-4 and TRBJ2-7, with D possibly matching TRBD2 (6 bases). CDR1 and CDR2 (germline): SGHNT, YYREEE (reference sequence). V was clipped by 4 bases and J by 4 bases, with 9 bases between them. The CDR3 sequence is 12 residues long. The CDR3 DNA reads as TGTGCCAGCAGCCATAGCGGATACGAGCAGTACTTC. Protein: CASSHSGYEQYF.

The V and J genes are TRBV5-4 and TRBJ2-1; 8 bases align to TRBD2. From germline, CDR1 is SGHNT and CDR2 YYREEE (reference sequence). This CDR3 is 14 amino acids long. Trimming removed 2 bases from V and 4 bases from J; junction bases left unmatched: 2. In nucleotides, the CDR3 is TGTGCCAGCAGCTTCGGCGGGGGGTACAATGAGCAGTTCTTC. As protein: CASSFGGGYNEQFF.

This clone has just a few counts. This sequence joins TRBV2 and TRBJ2-7, with 7 bases identical to TRBD2. Germline CDR1 reads SNHLY; CDR2 reads FYNNEI. With V trimmed by 6 bases and J by 12 bases, 17 bases remained unmatched. The CDR3 covers 14 residues. CDR3 sequence reads: CASRPGTTIMNGYF. DNA for the CDR3: TGTGCCAGCAGGCCCGGGACTACGATTATGAATGGGTACTTC. Complete variable domain (other parts from reference TRBV2 and TRBJ2-7): EPEVTQTPSHQVTQMGQEVILRCVPISNHLYFYWYRQILGQKVEFLVSFYNNEISEKSEIFDDQFSVERPDGSNFTLKIRSTKLEDSAMYFCASRPGTTIMNGYFGPGTRLTVT.

The J gene is TRBJ1-2, the V gene TRBV10-3, with D perhaps TRBD1 (5 bases). Germline V gives CDR1 ENHRY, CDR2 SYGVKD. This CDR3 spans 15 amino acids. The ends were cut back, 3 bases at V and 5 bases at J, with 16 bases in the middle. The CDR3 protein is CAISDIRATTYGYTF. DNA for the CDR3: TGTGCCATCAGTGACATCAGGGCGACCACATATGGCTACACCTTC.

This sequence joins TRBV4-1 and TRBJ1-1; 7 bases line up with TRBD1. The CDR3 loop spans 14 amino acids. Germline values: CDR1 MGHRA, CDR2 YSYEKL. With V trimmed by 0 bases and J by 8 bases, 6 bases remained unmatched. CDR3 DNA: TGCGCCAGCAGCCAAGATAGGGGGCAGGGCGAAGCTTTCTTT. Translation: CASSQDRGQGEAFF.

This chain connects TRBV30 to TRBJ2-2; a weak D match, TRBD1 (6 bases). The CDR3 has 15 residues. Germline CDR1 and CDR2: GTSNPN and SVGIG (reference sequence). The CDR3: CALGGRVAWAGELFF. The CDR3 region has the DNA TGTGCACTTGGGGGCCGGGTGGCCTGGGCCGGGGAGCTGTTTTTT.

The rearrangement links TRBV18 to TRBJ2-1, with D unresolved. Germline CDR1 reads KGHSH; CDR2 reads LQKENI. V was trimmed by 3 bases and J by 0 bases, leaving 9 bases between them. The length of the CDR3 is 15 residues. The CDR3 sequence: CASSPLGSSYNEQFF. The CDR3 DNA reads as TGTGCCAGCTCACCCCTAGGTAGCTCCTACAATGAGCAGTTCTTC.

The chain joins TRBV18 to TRBJ2-7; 7 nucleotides agree with TRBD1. Germline V lookup: CDR1 KGHSH, CDR2 LQKENI. Losses at the gene ends were 2 bases for V and 3 bases for J; bases not matched to a gene: 4. The CDR3 totals 14 residues. The CDR3 here is CASSPGGQIYEQYF. The CDR3 DNA is TGTGCCAGCTCACCAGGGGGACAGATCTACGAGCAGTACTTC.

The sample holds one count of this clone. The genes are TRBV5-1 and TRBJ2-3; TRBD2 aligns across 13 bases. CDR3 length: 15 amino acids. In germline, CDR1 is SGHRS, CDR2 YFSETQ. The J segment lost 4 bases and the V segment lost 4 bases, leaving 3 bases of the junction unmatched. The CDR3 DNA sequence: TGCGCCAGCAGCGGACTAGCGGGAGTCTCAGATACGCAGTATTTT. Amino acids: CASSGLAGVSDTQYF.

This clone has only one observation. The chain uses TRBV30 and TRBJ2-7; D might be TRBD2 (6 bases). The CDR3 has 12 amino acids. Germline assignment: CDR1 GTSNPN and CDR2 SVGIG (reference sequence). Deletions cut 2 bases from V and 5 bases from J, with 10 bases between. CDR3 nucleotide sequence: TGTGCCTGGAGTACGGGAGTCCACGAGCAGTACTTC. This gives the protein CAWSTGVHEQYF. Supplemented by reference TRBV30 and TRBJ2-7, the full variable domain reads SQTIHQWPATLVQPVGSPLSLECTVEGTSNPNLYWYRQAAGRGLQLLFYSVGIGQISSEVPQNLSASRPQDRQFILSSKKLLLSDSGFYLCAWSTGVHEQYFGPGTRLTVT.

CDR3 residues: CASSSGPGYEQYF. The CDR3 DNA sequence: TGCGCCAGCAGTTCAGGGCCTGGCTACGAGCAGTACTTC. V gene TRBV5-1 combines with J gene TRBJ2-7, with D perhaps TRBD1 (5 bases). This CDR3 has 13 residues. The V end was cut by 5 bases, the J end by 3 bases, with 12 bases between. Germline assignment: CDR1 SGHRS and CDR2 YFSETQ.

The chain combines TRBV2 with TRBJ1-6, with D possibly matching TRBD1 (5 bases). The germline V gene has CDR1 SNHLY and CDR2 FYNNEI. The length of the CDR3 is 14 residues. The V and J ends lost 7 bases and 7 bases respectively, with 14 bases between them. The CDR3, as DNA: TGTGCCAGCAAATTAGGGCAGGGAAATTCACCCCTCCACTTT. This sequence encodes CASKLGQGNSPLHF.

This sequence joins TRBV7-8 and TRBJ2-1; 10 bases match TRBD2. Germline V lookup: CDR1 SGHVS, CDR2 FQNEAQ. This CDR3 has 15 residues. The junction had 6 bases not matched to a gene; V was cut back by 5 bases and J by 5 bases. CDR3 amino acids: CASSQREGLDNEQFF. Here the CDR3 DNA reads TGTGCCAGCAGCCAGCGGGAGGGCCTCGACAATGAGCAGTTCTTC. Supplemented by reference TRBV7-8 and TRBJ2-1, the full variable domain reads GAGVSQSPRYKVAKRGQDVALRCDPISGHVSLFWYQQALGQGPEFLTYFQNEAQLDKSGLPSDRFFAERPEGSVSTLKIQRTQQEDSAVYLCASSQREGLDNEQFFGPGTRLTVL.

The CDR3 is CASSVEGGPYYGYTF. CDR3 DNA sequence: TGTGCCAGCAGCGTAGAAGGGGGCCCTTACTATGGCTACACCTTC. The chain employs TRBV9 and TRBJ1-2; 7 bases map to TRBD1. V shed 0 bases and J 3 bases; nucleotides not matched to a gene: 5. CDR3 length: 15 amino acids. Germline V gene sequence: CDR1 SGDLS, CDR2 YYNGEE.